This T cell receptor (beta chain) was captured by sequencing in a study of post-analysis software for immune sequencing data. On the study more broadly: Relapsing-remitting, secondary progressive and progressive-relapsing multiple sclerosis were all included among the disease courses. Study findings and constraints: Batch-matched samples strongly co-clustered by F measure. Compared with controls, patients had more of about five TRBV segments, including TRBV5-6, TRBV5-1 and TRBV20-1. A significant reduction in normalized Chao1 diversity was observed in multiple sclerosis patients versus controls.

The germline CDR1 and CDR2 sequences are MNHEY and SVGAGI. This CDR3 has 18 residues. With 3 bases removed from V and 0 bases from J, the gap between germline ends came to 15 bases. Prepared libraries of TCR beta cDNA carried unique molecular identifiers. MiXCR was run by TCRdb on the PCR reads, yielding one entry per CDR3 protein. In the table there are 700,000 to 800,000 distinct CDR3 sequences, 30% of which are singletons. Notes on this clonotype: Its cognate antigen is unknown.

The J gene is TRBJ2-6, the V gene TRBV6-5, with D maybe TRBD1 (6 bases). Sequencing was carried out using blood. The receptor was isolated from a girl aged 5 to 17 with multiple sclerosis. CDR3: CASSYSQGPSSGANVLTF. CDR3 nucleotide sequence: TGTGCCAGCAGTTATAGCCAGGGGCCCAGCTCTGGGGCCAACGTCCTGACTTTC.